The 23 T cell receptor beta chains below all came from one sample that was sequenced in a study of cytomegalovirus exposure and HLA in healthy donors. PCR used 60 Vbeta primers and 13 Jbeta primers. Sequencing used immunoSEQ multiplex PCR; TCRdb keeps in-frame clones, though not all of them. The table records 110,000 or so clones, 77% of them present only once. Sequenced input: PBMCs. The receptor set was obtained from a young man in good health and CMV-seropositive.

CDR3 region: CASSLGGRAYEQYF. DNA for the CDR3: TGTGCCAGCAGCTTGGGGGGGCGAGCCTACGAGCAGTACTTC. The rearrangement uses TRBV11-2 and TRBJ2-7, with D possibly being TRBD2 (7 bases). Per the germline V gene, CDR1 is SGHAT and CDR2 is FQNNGV. CDR3 size: 14 residues. The V end was cut by 3 bases, the J end by 2 bases, with 11 bases between.

The chain uses TRBV18 and TRBJ2-1; a possible D gene is TRBD2 (5 bases). Looked up from germline, CDR1 is KGHSH and CDR2 is LQKENI. Between the trimmed V and J ends, which lost 3 bases and 8 bases, there was a span of 8 bases. The CDR3 is 12 residues long. The CDR3 loop is CASSPLSDEQFF. The CDR3 DNA reads TGTGCCAGCTCACCTCTTAGCGATGAGCAGTTCTTC.

This chain joins TRBV2 and TRBJ1-6, with 7 bases aligning to TRBD1. V shed 6 bases, J shed 10 bases, and the junction held 18 bases outside the gene matches. The germline gives CDR1 SNHLY, CDR2 FYNNEI. The length of the CDR3 is 17 residues. DNA for the CDR3: TGTGCCAGCAGGGTGGTGAGGGGGCGAGATTTGCGCTCACCCCTCCACTTT. This gives the protein CASRVVRGRDLRSPLHF.

V usage is TRBV9 and J usage is TRBJ1-1, with D tentatively TRBD1 (5 bases). The length of the CDR3 is 14 residues. V was cut by 0 bases and J by 5 bases, with 11 bases left in between. Germline CDR1 reads SGDLS; CDR2 reads YYNGEE. In DNA, the CDR3 is TGTGCCAGCAGCGTAGGTGGGGCCTGGACTGAAGCTTTCTTT. Amino acids: CASSVGGAWTEAFF.

In this sample, this clone turned up a few times. The gene calls are TRBV7-2 and TRBJ1-1, with D possibly being TRBD1 (6 bases). Germline lookup yields CDR1 SGHTA and CDR2 FQGNSA. Trimming left V 2 bases short and J 3 bases short, with 13 bases between. The CDR3 is made up of 15 amino acids. The CDR3 reads CASSLTGRLDTEAFF. CDR3 nucleotide sequence: TGTGCCAGCAGCTTAACAGGGCGGCTCGACACTGAAGCTTTCTTT.

The V and J genes are TRBV27 and TRBJ2-3; a weak D match, TRBD2 (7 bases). Trimming took off 6 bases at V and 10 bases at J, with 11 bases between the two ends. The CDR3 spans 11 residues. Germline V gene lookup returns CDR1 MNHEY and CDR2 SMNVEV (reference sequence). CDR3 residues: CASSQGRAQYF. CDR3 DNA sequence: TGTGCCAGCAGCCAGGGGAGGGCGCAGTATTTT.

On this clone: Its ends do not fully match the called genes, so a read error is possible. The chain joins TRBV7-7 to TRBJ2-5; 8 nucleotides match TRBD2. Germline loops: CDR1 SSHAT, CDR2 FNYEAQ (reference sequence). This CDR3 contains 15 residues. In DNA, the CDR3 is TGTGCTAGCAGCCCTGGACTAGCTCGCCAAGAGACCCAGTACTTC. This codes for CASSPGLARQETQYF.

The V and J genes are TRBV19 and TRBJ2-7, with TRBD1 matching over 10 bases. Trimming at V came to 1 base and at J to 6 bases, leaving 6 bases not matched to a gene. The CDR3 covers 15 residues. Germline V CDR1 and CDR2: LNHDA, SQIVND (reference sequence). The CDR3 protein is CASSIVGTGVGEQYF. The CDR3 bases are TGTGCCAGTAGTATAGTCGGGACAGGGGTCGGCGAGCAGTACTTC.

This clone was counted between two and nine times. The chain joins TRBV2 to TRBJ2-7; possibly TRBD2 for D (6 bases). V gave up 5 bases and J gave up 5 bases, with 13 bases separating them. This CDR3 spans 13 amino acids. Germline CDR1 reads SNHLY; CDR2 reads FYNNEI. This chain's CDR3 is CASSYAGPHEQYF. The DNA for the CDR3 is TGTGCCAGCAGTTACGCGGGACCCCACGAGCAGTACTTC.

The chain is built from TRBV7-2 and TRBJ1-2; D is uncertain. Germline V lookup: CDR1 SGHTA, CDR2 FQGNSA. V dropped 1 base and J dropped 14 bases, with 20 bases sitting between them. The CDR3 contains 14 residues. The CDR3: CASSLDLGERYLTF. Written as DNA, the CDR3 is TGTGCCAGCAGCTTAGATCTCGGGGAGCGCTACTTAACCTTC.

The chain employs TRBV6-5 and TRBJ1-2; D is unclear. Germline V lookup: CDR1 MNHEY, CDR2 SVGAGI. This CDR3 is 13 amino acids long. Trimming removed 5 bases at V and 4 bases at J, with 11 bases between. CDR3 region: CASSPRGVYGYTF. For the CDR3, the DNA is TGTGCCAGCAGTCCACGAGGAGTCTATGGCTACACCTTC.

This clone was detected once. CDR3 sequence reads: CASSGEYEQYF. In DNA, the CDR3 is TGTGCCAGCAGTGGGGAGTACGAGCAGTACTTC. The genes are TRBV6-1 and TRBJ2-7, with a tentative D call TRBD2 (5 bases). The V gene's germline CDR1 is MNHNS and CDR2 SASEGT. Deletions cut 4 bases from V and 4 bases from J, with 5 bases between. CDR3 size: 11 residues.

Details on this clone: Additional DNA sequences in this sample encode the identical CDR3. The chain carries TRBV4-2 and TRBJ2-2; D is unclear. The CDR3 runs 13 residues. CDR1 and CDR2 from the germline V gene are LGHNA and YNFKEQ. Trimming removed 0 bases from V and 6 bases from J, with 5 bases in between. The chain's CDR3 is CASSQDVAGELFF. As DNA, the CDR3 is TGTGCCAGCAGCCAAGATGTCGCCGGGGAGCTGTTTTTT.

J is TRBJ2-2 and V is TRBV14; D gene unclear. The germline V gene encodes CDR1 SGHDN and CDR2 FVKESK. Trimming cost V 1 base and J 4 bases, with 13 bases left between them. The CDR3 contains 16 residues. The CDR3 sequence: CASSQVRTLLTGELFF. The CDR3 region has the DNA TGTGCCAGCAGCCAAGTAAGAACCTTACTCACCGGGGAGCTGTTTTTT.

The chain has TRBV6-5 and TRBJ1-1, with a weak D call TRBD1 (5 bases). The CDR3 length is 12 residues. Trimming left V 6 bases short and J 8 bases short, with 13 bases between. In germline, CDR1 is MNHEY, CDR2 SVGAGI. The CDR3 bases are TGTGCCAGCAGGAAAGGGGTGGCAGAAGCTTTCTTT. It specifies CASRKGVAEAFF.

The chain couples TRBV6-5 to TRBJ1-4, with 9 bases that match TRBD1. Germline CDR1 reads MNHEY; CDR2 reads SVGAGI. The V gene end was trimmed by 3 bases and the J gene end by 2 bases; junction bases not matched to a gene: 1. The CDR3 length is 15 residues. The CDR3 region has the DNA TGTGCCAGCAGTTATGGGACAGGGACTAATGAAAAACTGTTTTTT. Translated, it gives CASSYGTGTNEKLFF.

This clone was counted a single time. The J gene is TRBJ1-2, the V gene TRBV5-8; D gene unclear. The CDR3 contains 11 residues. V was shortened by 4 bases and J by 4 bases, with 5 bases between the two germline ends. Germline V gives CDR1 SGHTS, CDR2 YDEGEE. The CDR3 loop reads CASSNTYGYTF. The CDR3 region has the DNA TGTGCCAGCAGCAACACCTATGGCTACACCTTC.

The gene calls are TRBV10-1 and TRBJ1-3; 9 nucleotides align to TRBD1. CDR1 and CDR2 from the germline V gene are WNHNN and SYGVQD (reference sequence). The trim removed 10 bases at V and 6 bases at J, leaving 19 bases unmatched. This CDR3 comprises 17 residues. The CDR3 reads CATLRPPGQGKENTIYF. In DNA, the CDR3 is TGCGCCACTCTCCGCCCACCGGGACAGGGTAAAGAAAACACCATATATTTT.

The chain carries TRBV18 and TRBJ1-1; D gene ambiguous. The germline V gene has CDR1 KGHSH and CDR2 LQKENI. This CDR3 is 12 amino acids long. Trimming stripped 2 bases from V and 7 bases from J, with 8 bases between. The CDR3: CASSPMRDEAFF. The CDR3 DNA follows: TGTGCCAGCTCACCAATGCGGGATGAAGCTTTCTTT.

As concerns this clone: This specimen includes other DNA sequences encoding the same CDR3. The chain recombines TRBV9 with TRBJ2-1; D is ambiguous. CDR1 and CDR2 (germline): SGDLS, YYNGEE. V shed 0 bases and J shed 0 bases, with 10 bases lying between them. CDR3 length: 16 residues. The CDR3 DNA reads as TGTGCCAGCAGCGTAGGAGGTGGTAGCTCCTACAATGAGCAGTTCTTC. Translating it yields CASSVGGGSSYNEQFF.

The chain is built from TRBV5-6 and TRBJ1-2; TRBD1 matches at 7 bases. V dropped 4 bases and J dropped 4; count of bases not matched to a gene: 4. From germline, CDR1 is SGHDT and CDR2 YYEEEE. The CDR3 is 13 amino acids. DNA for the CDR3: TGTGCCAGCAGCAAGGACAGGCTCTATGGCTACACCTTC. It specifies CASSKDRLYGYTF.

V usage is TRBV29-1 and J usage is TRBJ2-5; D is unresolved. The CDR3 loop spans 12 amino acids. Germline V gene lookup returns CDR1 SQVTM and CDR2 ANQGSEA. Trimming took off 1 base at V and 5 bases at J, with 8 bases between the two ends. CDR3 DNA: TGCAGCGTTGAAGGGAGTAGGGAGACCCAGTACTTC. Translating it yields CSVEGSRETQYF. The whole variable domain, remainder taken from reference TRBV29-1 and TRBJ2-5, is SAVISQKPSRDICQRGTSLTIQCQVDSQVTMMFWYRQQPGQSLTLIATANQGSEATYESGFVIDKFPISRPNLTFSTLTVSNMSPEDSSIYLCSVEGSRETQYFGPGTRLLVL.

The CDR3 sequence: CASSQVSGGIGELFF. The CDR3 region has the DNA TGCGCCAGCAGCCAAGTGTCAGGGGGAATCGGGGAGCTGTTTTTT. The chain employs TRBV4-1 and TRBJ2-2; TRBD1 matches 7 bases. V lost 1 base and J lost 7; bases outside the gene matches: 6. The V gene's germline CDR1 is MGHRA and CDR2 YSYEKL. The CDR3 has 15 residues.